A single TCR beta chain is shown here with its context. The antigen remains unidentified. As defined, naive CD8 cells were CD45RO-negative and positively selected for CCR7, with terminally differentiated effector memory CD45RA+ cells excluded. Deep-level assay runs were performed. Assay used: immunoSEQ multiplex PCR; TCRdb lists only in-frame clones, some missing. This sample yields roughly 770,000 clones, of which 90% to 98% are seen a single time; 0.2% to 0.25% belongs to the top ten. The data were taken from a study of shared clonotypes between healthy human individuals. CDR1 is KGHSH and CDR2 is LQKENI in the germline V gene. CDR3 length: 13 amino acids. Trimming shortened V by 2 bases and J by 5 bases, and 9 bases separated the two germline ends. Study-wide results and caveats: Larger estimated richness was generally seen in naive subsets than in memory subsets. A limitation of the genetic and exposure-history diversity represented arose from few donors. In a handful of donors, approximately 5% of naive CD4 clonotypes appeared in common.

The V gene is TRBV18, the J gene TRBJ2-5; no reliable D call. The sample was naive CD8+ T cells sorted from blood. The sequence came from a man aged 25 to 40 in good health. CDR3 loop: CASSPDSLETQYF. DNA of the CDR3: TGTGCCAGCTCACCAGATAGTCTTGAGACCCAGTACTTC.